This is a list of T cell receptor beta chains from one sample in a study of blood T cell repertoires in COVID-19. Data came from immunoSEQ multiplex PCR; TCRdb stores just in-frame clones and leaves some out. The repertoire holds about 280,000 clones, with 89% as singletons. The sequenced sample was peripheral blood. The source of these receptors is a young woman with COVID-19, enrolled during active disease. Both conserved end residues are part of each CDR3.

TRBJ1-4,TRBV12-2,CASRLVLEVNEKLFF
TRBJ2-1,TRBV19,CASSWDGTAYNEQFF
TRBJ1-2,TRBV19,CASSPDTRVRGGGYTF
TRBJ1-1,TRBV12-3/TRBV12-4,CASSPTGRIEAFF
TRBJ2-3,TRBV27,CATTAGSTDTQYF
TRBJ1-2,TRBV9,CASSVPFLRGPDYGYTF
TRBJ1-2,TRBV5-1,CASSSNGAVDGYTF
TRBJ2-1,TRBV2,CASSLSHRENEQFF
TRBJ1-1,TRBV6-5,CASRYDRSNTEAFF
TRBJ1-2,TRBV5-1,CASSLGGGDYGYTF
TRBJ2-1,TRBV4-1,CASSRLEDRYNEQFF
TRBJ1-2,TRBV7-2,CASRLDRSYGYTF
TRBJ2-5,TRBV7-6,CASSFRFGGLGWTETQYF
TRBJ1-6,TRBV7-8,CASSLNRGGSPLHF
TRBJ1-6,TRBV30,CAWSVGREGSPLHF
TRBJ2-7,TRBV6-9,CASALGYEQYF
TRBJ2-3,TRBV10-3,CAISLGTASTDTQYF
TRBJ1-2,TRBV2,CASRGHPNYGYTF
TRBJ2-1,TRBV5-1,CASSLMGTGTYNEQFF
TRBJ1-3,TRBV2,CARQFSGNTIYF
TRBJ2-3,TRBV19,CASSINPQVSTDTQYF
TRBJ1-2,TRBV28,CAVAKSGTEYGYTF
TRBJ2-3,TRBV5-1,CASSLAGQGALDTQYF
TRBJ1-5,TRBV2,CASRLEGAKQPQHF
TRBJ2-5,TRBV12-3/TRBV12-4,CASSLSRETQYF
TRBJ2-2,TRBV5-1,CASSQTGPPANTGELFF
TRBJ1-2,TRBV19,CASSSGDQSYTF
TRBJ2-3,TRBV5-8,CASSSSGVPTDTQYF
TRBJ2-5,TRBV27,CASRGSGASWTQYF
TRBJ1-5,TRBV29-1,CSVGAGDQPQHF
TRBJ1-5,TRBV6-2/TRBV6-3,CASSYRDRVNNQPQHF
TRBJ1-5,TRBV18,CASSPDSAVNQPQHF
TRBJ2-1,TRBV7-9,CASSLRDRVYNEQFF
TRBJ2-5,TRBV3-1/TRBV3-2,CASSPGNQETQYF
TRBJ2-7,TRBV5-4,CASSPGQYYEQYF
TRBJ1-1,TRBV6-5,CASSYPPGGGTEAFF